Below, one T cell receptor (beta chain) is given with its context. The germline CDR1 and CDR2 sequences are MDHEN and SYDVKM. The CDR3 extends over 16 amino acids. V shed 5 bases and J shed 2 bases, with 15 bases lying between them. These data come from a study of blood T cell repertoires in COVID-19. Study details: Researchers got acute and convalescent COVID-19 samples from the United States, Italy and Spain. T cells, B-cell-depleted T cells, or PBMCs supplied cDNA or gDNA.

How the authors handled the data: Amplifying reference gene primers gave estimates of nucleated cell counts. Assay: immunoSEQ multiplex PCR; the TCRdb copy retains only in-frame clones and omits some. V, J and clone size are taken as reported in that table, and D and trimming were inferred from the DNA itself. The table lists 110,000 to 150,000 clones, over 75% of them singletons. The sample taken for sequencing was peripheral blood. V usage is TRBV28 and J usage is TRBJ2-2; D might be TRBD1 (6 bases). The TCR originated in a woman aged 55-75 years with active COVID-19. The CDR3 spells CASSPTGTLNTGELFF. CDR3 in DNA: TGTGCCAGCAGTCCAACCGGGACACTAAACACCGGGGAGCTGTTTTTT.